A single sample gave rise to the 8 T cell receptor beta chains below, sequenced in a study of OX40 agonist ivuxolimab in advanced cancers. Clones were read by immunoSEQ multiplex PCR, and TCRdb kept only the in-frame ones, dropping some. The sample has about 58,000 clones, over 65% seen once. The sample consisted of CD4+ or CD8+ T cells sorted from blood, taken in a trial of the OX40 agonist ivuxolimab. The receptors stem from an adult with an advanced solid tumor such as melanoma, head and neck, liver or kidney cancer.

The chain employs TRBV4-2 and TRBJ2-7; 8 bases align to TRBD2. J gave up 4 bases and V 3 bases, and 11 bases lay outside the gene matches. CDR3 length: 16 amino acids. The V gene's germline CDR1 is LGHNA and CDR2 YNFKEQ. The CDR3 sequence is CASSHLRAGGGYEQYF. CDR3 coding DNA: TGTGCCAGCAGCCATCTTCGGGCGGGGGGAGGATACGAGCAGTACTTC.

This sequence joins TRBV29-1 and TRBJ2-7; 7 bases are a match to TRBD2. The germline V gene encodes CDR1 SQVTM and CDR2 ANQGSEA. CDR3 length equals 13 residues. The trim removed 7 bases at V and 2 bases at J, leaving 8 bases unmatched. The CDR3 DNA follows: TGCAGCGCTGCGAGCGGGGATACCTACGAGCAGTACTTC. Translating gives CSAASGDTYEQYF.

The chain is built from TRBV11-2 and TRBJ1-1; 9 positions match TRBD1. The CDR3 runs to 12 residues. With V trimmed by 2 bases and J by 12 bases, 4 bases remained unmatched. Per germline, CDR1 SGHAT and CDR2 FQNNGV. CDR3 DNA sequence: TGTGCCAGCAGCTTAAGACAGGGGGTAACTTTCTTT. Its protein is CASSLRQGVTFF.

The genes are TRBV5-3 and TRBJ2-1, with 8 nucleotides matching TRBD2. TRBV5-3 is flagged as an ORF with uncertain function. The CDR3 consists of 19 residues. V was clipped by 3 bases and J by 9 bases; unmatched bases: 23. The CDR3 nucleotides read TGTGCCAGAAGCTCCAACCCGCCGGGGGGGCCTCCAGACCCACGTGAGCAGTTCTTC. It is translated as CARSSNPPGGPPDPREQFF.

The gene calls are TRBV5-6 and TRBJ2-6; 7 positions match TRBD1. The length of the CDR3 is 16 residues. J gave up 3 bases and V 6 bases, and 9 bases lay outside the gene matches. Germline V gives CDR1 SGHDT, CDR2 YYEEEE. The CDR3 reads CASKQGFIGGANVLTF. For the CDR3, the DNA is TGTGCCAGCAAACAGGGGTTTATCGGTGGGGCCAACGTCCTGACTTTC.

The chain has TRBV19 and TRBJ2-1; the match to TRBD2 covers 7 bases. This CDR3 is 12 amino acids long. Germline loops: CDR1 LNHDA, CDR2 SQIVND (reference sequence). Unmatched junction bases numbered 10, after V lost 7 bases and J lost 13 bases. In DNA, the CDR3 is TGTGCCAGTACCGATCCCCGGGAGGATCAGTTCTTC. As protein: CASTDPREDQFF.

The gene calls are TRBV7-9 and TRBJ2-1; D unresolved. V was clipped by 1 base and J by 5 bases, with 9 bases between them. This CDR3 has 14 residues. Germline V gives CDR1 SEHNR, CDR2 FQNEAQ (reference sequence). The CDR3 coding sequence is TGTGCCAGCAGCTTAGTTGCCGGAGACAATGAGCAGTTCTTC. It translates to CASSLVAGDNEQFF.

The chain combines TRBV7-9 with TRBJ1-4; possibly TRBD1 for D (5 bases). Germline loops: CDR1 SEHNR, CDR2 FQNEAQ (reference sequence). V was cut by 3 bases and J by 2 bases, with 7 bases left in between. The CDR3 is 14 amino acids. The CDR3 sequence: CASSFGGTNEKLFF. The CDR3 coding sequence is TGTGCCAGCAGCTTTGGGGGGACTAATGAAAAACTGTTTTTT.